This T cell receptor beta chain comes out of a study of T cells in Graves' hyperthyroidism and ophthalmopathy. Study in general: Prior to any treatment, at the point of initial diagnosis, peripheral blood was collected.

The table lists this clonotype with many counts. Exclusions: uncontrolled infection, other autoimmune disease, pregnancy, lactation. At first hyperthyroidism diagnosis, before any ophthalmopathy symptoms, the blood sample was collected. The PBMCs were sourced from fresh peripheral blood (about 9.6 ml). With 6 bases removed from V and 4 bases from J, the gap between germline ends came to 12 bases. Germline loops: CDR1 SEHNR, CDR2 FQNEAQ (reference sequence). The CDR3 has 13 amino acids. TCR beta CDR3 regions were amplified from RNA transcripts. The HTBI primer set served for first-round RT-PCR of the TCR CDR3. One entry per CDR3 protein results from TCRdb running MiXCR on the multiplex PCR reads. The sample shows nearly 600,000 distinct CDR3 sequences, roughly 14% of them seen only once.

The sample taken for sequencing was blood. The chain links TRBV7-9 to TRBJ1-2; D might be TRBD1 (6 bases). This sequence was found in a young woman with Graves' hyperthyroidism that later progressed to Graves' ophthalmopathy. CDR3 protein: CASRGDIPYGYTF. CDR3 DNA: TGTGCCAGCAGGGGGGACATCCCCTATGGCTACACCTTC.